The 26 T cell receptor beta chains below come from one sample, sequenced in a study of blood T cell repertoires in COVID-19. Profiled with immunoSEQ multiplex PCR; TCRdb holds only in-frame clones, not every one. The sample includes 95,000 to 150,000 clones, over 75% of them seen just once. Sequenced material: peripheral blood. Receptors originate from a man between 45 and 60 years old with acute or convalescent COVID-19.

CDR3 amino acids: CASSSGTGIYNEQFF. DNA for the CDR3: TGTGCCAGCAGCTCCGGGACTGGGATATACAATGAGCAGTTCTTC. The rearrangement joins TRBV11-2 to TRBJ2-1; perhaps TRBD2 as D (6 bases). Per the germline V gene, CDR1 is SGHAT and CDR2 is FQNNGV. CDR3 length: 15 amino acids. V was shortened by 4 bases and J by 4 bases, with 14 bases between the two germline ends. The full variable domain, in which reference TRBV11-2 and TRBJ2-1 provide the parts outside the CDR3, is EAGVAQSPRYKIIEKRQSVAFWCNPISGHATLYWYQQILGQGPKLLIQFQNNGVVDDSQLPKDRFSAERLKGVDSTLKIQPAKLEDSAVYLCASSSGTGIYNEQFFGPGTRLTVL.

The chain couples TRBV7-2 to TRBJ2-1; no definite D call. Germline V CDR1 and CDR2: SGHTA, FQGNSA. The CDR3 runs 11 residues. Trimming stripped 5 bases from V and 5 bases from J, with 4 bases between. CDR3 sequence: CASSTHNEQFF. Written as DNA, the CDR3 is TGTGCCAGCAGCACTCACAATGAGCAGTTCTTC.

V and J are TRBV9 and TRBJ2-3; no reliable D call. Trimming cost V 4 bases and J 5 bases, with 14 bases left between them. This CDR3 region has 14 residues. CDR1 and CDR2 from the germline V gene are SGDLS and YYNGEE. DNA of the CDR3: TGTGCCAGCAGCCCCCGGGTCGACCAAGATACGCAGTATTTT. Protein product: CASSPRVDQDTQYF.

V gene TRBV11-3 combines with J gene TRBJ2-1; TRBD2 matches at 9 bases. This CDR3 contains 17 residues. The V gene end was trimmed by 6 bases and the J gene end by 8 bases; junction bases not matched to a gene: 17. The germline V gene encodes CDR1 SGHNT and CDR2 YENEEA. CDR3 sequence reads: CASRKTGSGRVRDEQFF. CDR3 sequence (DNA): TGTGCCAGCAGAAAAACGGGTAGCGGGAGAGTTAGAGATGAGCAGTTCTTC.

The chain uses TRBV9 and TRBJ2-7, with 9 bases matching TRBD1. Germline V CDR1 and CDR2: SGDLS, YYNGEE. CDR3 length: 14 amino acids. V shed 3 bases and J 3 bases; nucleotides not matched to a gene: 4. The CDR3, as DNA: TGTGCCAGCAGCGCGGGACAGGGCTTCTACGAGCAGTACTTC. This encodes CASSAGQGFYEQYF. Complete variable domain (other parts from reference TRBV9 and TRBJ2-7): DSGVTQTPKHLITATGQRVTLRCSPRSGDLSVYWYQQSLDQGLQFLIQYYNGEERAKGNILERFSAQQFPDLHSELNLSSLELGDSALYFCASSAGQGFYEQYFGPGTRLTVT.

DNA for the CDR3: TGTGCCAGCAGCTTAGCGGTGACAGGGACTAACTATGGCTACACCTTC. Protein sequence: CASSLAVTGTNYGYTF. The J gene is TRBJ1-2, the V gene TRBV7-9, with TRBD1 identical over 7 bases. The junction had 4 bases not matched to a gene; V was cut back by 0 bases and J by 0 bases. Germline V gives CDR1 SEHNR, CDR2 FQNEAQ (reference sequence). CDR3 length: 16 amino acids.

J is TRBJ1-4 and V is TRBV5-1; TRBD1 matches 9 bases. Germline V CDR1 and CDR2: SGHRS, YFSETQ. The length of the CDR3 is 13 residues. With V trimmed by 4 bases and J by 12 bases, 7 bases remained unmatched. The CDR3 is CASSANRGQELFF. CDR3 nucleotides: TGCGCCAGCAGCGCAAACAGGGGGCAAGAACTGTTTTTT.

The chain combines TRBV18 with TRBJ1-1; weak D call: TRBD1 (6 bases). Trimming stripped 3 bases from V and 1 base from J, with 9 bases between. The CDR3 loop spans 14 amino acids. Per the germline V gene, CDR1 is KGHSH and CDR2 is LQKENI. The CDR3, as DNA: TGTGCCAGCTCACCCGCAGGGGAGAACACTGAAGCTTTCTTT. It codes for CASSPAGENTEAFF. The variable domain in full, with the rest retrieved from reference TRBV18 and TRBJ1-1, is NAGVMQNPRHLVRRRGQEARLRCSPMKGHSHVYWYRQLPEEGLKFMVYLQKENIIDESGMPKERFSAEFPKEGPSILRIQQVVRGDSAAYFCASSPAGENTEAFFGQGTRLTVV.

The V call is TRBV19, the J call TRBJ2-3; 7 bases fit TRBD1. V shed 3 bases and J 5 bases; nucleotides not matched to a gene: 8. CDR1 and CDR2 from the germline V gene are LNHDA and SQIVND (reference sequence). This CDR3 is 15 amino acids long. The CDR3 bases are TGTGCCAGTAGTATTGGCGGACAGGTCGTAGATACGCAGTATTTT. Translation gives CASSIGGQVVDTQYF.

V gene TRBV11-2 combines with J gene TRBJ2-7; a weak D match, TRBD2 (6 bases). The CDR3 is 14 residues long. The V and J ends lost 0 bases and 3 bases respectively, with 9 bases between them. Per the germline V gene, CDR1 is SGHAT and CDR2 is FQNNGV. CDR3 amino acids: CASSLDHGGYEQYF. CDR3 DNA sequence: TGTGCCAGCAGCTTAGACCACGGGGGCTACGAGCAGTACTTC.

The genes are TRBV12-5 and TRBJ1-6; TRBD1 aligns across 9 bases. J lost 8 bases, V lost 1 base, and 0 bases had no gene match. This CDR3 is built from 14 residues. CDR1 and CDR2 from the germline V gene are LGHNT and FRNRAP. DNA for the CDR3: TGTGCTAGTGGTTTGGGACAGGGGGATTCACCCCTCCACTTT. This encodes CASGLGQGDSPLHF.

The rearrangement joins TRBV29-1 to TRBJ2-3; TRBD2 might be the D (5 bases). V shed 4 bases and J shed 5 bases, with 13 bases lying between them. The CDR3 sequence is 13 residues long. The germline CDR1 and CDR2 sequences are SQVTM and ANQGSEA. CDR3 amino acids: CSVGQSAGDTQYF. CDR3 in DNA: TGCAGCGTTGGTCAGTCCGCGGGAGATACGCAGTATTTT.

The DNA for the CDR3 is TGCGCCAGCAGCATGGGACTTCTCAATGAGCAGTTCTTC. The encoded protein is CASSMGLLNEQFF. V is TRBV5-1 and J is TRBJ2-1, with D maybe TRBD2 (6 bases). The CDR3 contains 13 residues. Germline-derived CDR1 and CDR2 are SGHRS and YFSETQ. Trimming left V 4 bases short and J 6 bases short, with 11 bases between.

This chain uses TRBV9 with TRBJ1-3, with D unresolved. CDR1 SGDLS and CDR2 YYNGEE come from the germline V gene. This CDR3 contains 16 residues. V was trimmed by 2 bases and J by 3 bases, leaving 15 bases between them. CDR3 sequence reads: CASSVGAGLGGNTIYF. The CDR3 coding sequence is TGTGCCAGCAGCGTCGGCGCAGGCCTTGGTGGAAACACCATATATTTT.

J is TRBJ2-1 and V is TRBV11-2; 13 nucleotides match TRBD2. The junction had 10 bases not matched to a gene; V was cut back by 0 bases and J by 8 bases. Germline CDR1 is SGHAT and CDR2 is FQNNGV. CDR3 length equals 18 residues. The CDR3 DNA sequence: TGTGCCAGCAGCTTAGATACCCCACTAGCGGGAGGGTTTGATGAGCAGTTCTTC. The encoded protein is CASSLDTPLAGGFDEQFF.

This clone was recorded only once. The chain uses TRBV5-1 and TRBJ2-1, with D possibly being TRBD2 (6 bases). The germline V and J ends were trimmed by 6 bases and 2 bases, with 15 bases remaining between them. CDR1 is SGHRS and CDR2 is YFSETQ in the germline V gene. The CDR3 runs 15 residues. CDR3 loop: CASTRVGGTYNEQFF. The CDR3 nucleotides read TGCGCCAGCACTAGGGTTGGCGGGACCTACAATGAGCAGTTCTTC.

The chain uses TRBV21-1 and TRBJ2-1; the table names TRBD2, a call not compared with the DNA. TRBV21-1 is given as a pseudogene. The CDR3 spans 19 residues. The CDR3 spells CASSTKLAGGPVFTYEQFF. Here the CDR3 DNA reads TGTGCCAGCAGCACTAAACTAGCGGGAGGGCCAGTTTTTACTTATGAGCAGTTCTTC.

In the case of this clone: Germline is not matched at one junction end, which may reflect a read error. The chain joins TRBV6-5 to TRBJ1-4, with 12 bases aligning to TRBD1. The CDR3 has 14 amino acids. The germline gives CDR1 MNHEY, CDR2 SVGAGI. The CDR3 DNA sequence: TGTGCCAGCGGAAACTCCGGGACAGGGGGCCTCAGTCGATTT. Its translation: CASGNSGTGGLSRF.

The rearrangement joins TRBV30 to TRBJ1-4, with a possible D match to TRBD1 (6 bases). The CDR3 totals 16 residues. Germline V gene data show CDR1 as GTSNPN and CDR2 as SVGIG (reference sequence). The ends were cut back, 2 bases at V and 0 bases at J, with 13 bases in the middle. In nucleotides, the CDR3 is TGTGCCTGGAGTCCCTCGAGGGGGACAACTAATGAAAAACTGTTTTTT. The encoded protein is CAWSPSRGTTNEKLFF. Using reference TRBV30 and TRBJ1-4 for the parts outside the CDR3, the full variable domain is SQTIHQWPATLVQPVGSPLSLECTVEGTSNPNLYWYRQAAGRGLQLLFYSVGIGQISSEVPQNLSASRPQDRQFILSSKKLLLSDSGFYLCAWSPSRGTTNEKLFFGSGTQLSVL.

This chain joins TRBV4-1 and TRBJ2-7; tentative D call: TRBD1 (6 bases). With 3 bases removed from V and 3 bases from J, the gap between germline ends came to 18 bases. In germline, CDR1 is MGHRA, CDR2 YSYEKL. CDR3 length: 16 residues. The CDR3 spells CASSQGAFWGNYEQYF. The CDR3 region has the DNA TGCGCCAGCAGCCAGGGGGCCTTTTGGGGGAACTACGAGCAGTACTTC.

Only a few counts were recorded for this clone. The rearrangement links TRBV7-2 to TRBJ2-7; D possibly corresponds to TRBD2 (5 bases). Germline CDR1 SGHTA, CDR2 FQGNSA. This CDR3 region has 15 residues. V lost 1 base to trimming and J lost 0 bases, with 10 bases between them. The CDR3 region is CASSLEAGPSYEQYF. CDR3 DNA sequence: TGTGCCAGCAGCTTAGAGGCGGGCCCCTCCTACGAGCAGTACTTC.

The CDR3 nucleotides read TGTGCCAGCCAAACGGGTGGTCAGGGGTGGGAGACCCAGTACTTC. Its protein is CASQTGGQGWETQYF. The V call is TRBV19, the J call TRBJ2-5, with D possibly TRBD1 on 6 matching bases. Germline V gene sequence: CDR1 LNHDA, CDR2 SQIVND (reference sequence). The CDR3 is made up of 15 amino acids. Trimming left V 9 bases short and J 5 bases short, with 22 bases between.

CDR3 nucleotide sequence: TGTGCCAGCAGTCAGAAACTCCCGACTAGCTCAAAGAGCTACGAGCAGTACTTC. Encoded protein: CASSQKLPTSSKSYEQYF. The genes are TRBV6-6 and TRBJ2-7; 7 bases fit TRBD2. There are 18 residues in the CDR3. V was clipped by 5 bases and J by 3 bases; unmatched bases: 19. The germline V gene encodes CDR1 MNHNY and CDR2 SVGAGI (reference sequence).

This clone was seen a single time. The chain carries TRBV5-1 and TRBJ2-5, with D perhaps matching TRBD1 (7 bases). Germline assignment: CDR1 SGHRS and CDR2 YFSETQ. This CDR3 has 16 residues. Trimming removed 3 bases at V and 5 bases at J, with 20 bases between. This CDR3 is CASSYLRKGAGETQYF. The CDR3 nucleotides read TGCGCCAGCAGCTACCTCCGCAAGGGGGCGGGGGAGACCCAGTACTTC.

The rearrangement uses TRBV5-4 and TRBJ2-2, with 7 bases aligning to TRBD2. The CDR3 is 14 residues long. After removal of 3 bases from V and 5 bases from J, the junction contained 4 bases not matched to a gene. Germline loops: CDR1 SGHNT, CDR2 YYREEE (reference sequence). CDR3 region: CASSSAGRTGELFF. CDR3 DNA: TGTGCCAGCAGCTCAGCGGGACGGACCGGGGAGCTGTTTTTT.

The rearrangement uses TRBV4-2 and TRBJ2-5; D might be TRBD1 (6 bases). The germline V and J ends were trimmed by 0 bases and 5 bases, with 16 bases remaining between them. CDR3 length: 16 residues. Germline CDR1 LGHNA, CDR2 YNFKEQ. CDR3: CASSQEVTGPRETQYF. CDR3 nucleotides: TGTGCCAGCAGCCAAGAAGTTACAGGGCCTCGGGAGACCCAGTACTTC.